Below, 18 T cell receptor beta chains from the same sample are listed, as sequenced in a study of breast tumors, draining lymph nodes, adjacent tissues. Using its own MiXCR run on the multiplex PCR reads, TCRdb lists one record per CDR3 protein. The data hold 85,000 to 130,000 distinct CDR3 sequences, with about 30% observed a single time. Samples came from axillary lymph nodes draining the breast cancer. The source material was axillary lymph node tissue. Every receptor here comes from a female donor with breast cancer. Some clones in this sample may be carry-over from other donors' samples.

Details on this clonotype: One end of the junction varies from germline; a read error may be responsible. The genes are TRBV9 and TRBJ2-2, with D possibly being TRBD2 (6 bases). Germline CDR1 SGDLS, CDR2 YYNGEE. This CDR3 has 15 amino acids. The CDR3 here is CASSVLTANTGGLFF. The CDR3 DNA follows: TGTGCCAGCAGCGTATTAACAGCGAACACCGGGGGGCTGTTTTTT.

Many counts were recorded for this clonotype. The chain couples TRBV28 to TRBJ1-5, with no clear D. The germline V and J ends were trimmed by 8 bases and 0 bases, with 11 bases remaining between them. Germline CDR1 MDHEN, CDR2 SYDVKM. The CDR3 consists of 14 residues. The chain's CDR3 is CASGRPNSNQPQHF. DNA for the CDR3: TGTGCCAGCGGCAGGCCTAATAGCAATCAGCCCCAGCATTTT.

This clonotype was counted many times. The chain recombines TRBV6-2 or TRBV6-3 with TRBJ2-3; TRBD2 is a possible D gene (5 bases). The CDR3 runs to 13 residues. The V end was cut by 6 bases, the J end by 6 bases, with 13 bases between. Per the germline V gene, CDR1 is MNHEY and CDR2 is SVGEGT. Here the CDR3 reads CASRGPGSDTQYF. The DNA of the CDR3 is TGTGCCAGCAGAGGGCCGGGGAGCGATACGCAGTATTTT.

This clonotype has a count of ten or more. V usage is TRBV5-1 and J usage is TRBJ2-7, with 14 bases lining up with TRBD2. J was trimmed by 7 bases and V by 0 bases; bases with no gene match: 12. The CDR3 runs 18 residues. The germline V gene encodes CDR1 SGHRS and CDR2 YFSETQ. Here the CDR3 reads CASSLEHLGLAGGWEQYF. CDR3 coding DNA: TGCGCCAGCAGCTTGGAACATCTCGGACTAGCGGGAGGCTGGGAGCAGTACTTC.

The chain couples TRBV5-4 to TRBJ1-1; possibly TRBD1 for D (5 bases). Germline V gives CDR1 SGHNT, CDR2 YYREEE (reference sequence). The CDR3 totals 14 residues. V was cut by 3 bases and J by 0 bases, with 9 bases left in between. The CDR3, as DNA: TGTGCCAGCAGCTCACGACAGCTGAACACTGAAGCTTTCTTT. It yields the protein CASSSRQLNTEAFF.

This clonotype was seen a few times. A read error may be the cause here, since a much bigger clone is one base away. The genes are TRBV6-6 and TRBJ1-3, with unresolved D. V was pared by 6 bases and J by 0 bases, with 12 bases between. Germline CDR1 and CDR2: MNHNY and SVGAGI (reference sequence). The CDR3 extends over 15 amino acids. CDR3: CASRLVGSSGNTIYF. Written as DNA, the CDR3 is TGTGCCAGCAGGCTGGTGGGGAGCTCTGGAAACACCATATATTTT.

This clonotype was observed at least ten times. One junction end does not reproduce the germline sequence, and a read error may be involved. This chain uses TRBV5-1 with TRBJ2-1, with 10 nucleotides matching TRBD2. This CDR3 contains 15 residues. Germline values: CDR1 SGHRS, CDR2 YFSETQ. CDR3 region: CASRLAGGQYNEQFF. CDR3 in DNA: TGCGCCAGCCGCTTAGCGGGAGGACAATACAATGAGCAGTTCTTC.

This chain connects TRBV9 to TRBJ2-3; D is ambiguous. Trimming removed 0 bases at V and 4 bases at J, with 3 bases between. CDR3 length: 12 amino acids. Germline lookup yields CDR1 SGDLS and CDR2 YYNGEE. This chain's CDR3 is CASSVGADTQYF. The CDR3 DNA reads TGTGCCAGCAGCGTAGGGGCAGATACGCAGTATTTT.

The rearrangement joins TRBV7-6 to TRBJ1-5; D is perhaps TRBD1 (6 bases). This CDR3 comprises 18 residues. V lost 3 bases and J lost 0, with 18 bases in between. Germline V gene data show CDR1 as SGHVS and CDR2 as FNYEAQ. The CDR3 here is CASSFEQGGVNSNQPQHF. CDR3 nucleotide sequence: TGTGCCAGCAGCTTCGAACAGGGAGGGGTTAATAGCAATCAGCCCCAGCATTTT. Drawing the rest from reference TRBV7-6 and TRBJ1-5, the complete variable domain is GAGVSQSPRYKVTKRGQDVALRCDPISGHVSLYWYRQALGQGPEFLTYFNYEAQQDKSGLPNDRFSAERPEGSISTLTIQRTEQRDSAMYRCASSFEQGGVNSNQPQHFGDGTRLSIL.

This clonotype appeared many times. V gene TRBV6-6 combines with J gene TRBJ1-3; TRBD1 agrees at 9 bases. From germline, CDR1 is MNHNY and CDR2 SVGAGI (reference sequence). The ends lost 6 bases at V and 0 bases at J; junction bases unmatched: 3. The CDR3 runs 15 residues. CDR3 nucleotides: TGTGCCAGCAGGCCGACAGGGGGCTCTGGAAACACCATATATTTT. Translating gives CASRPTGGSGNTIYF.

This clonotype was seen a handful of times. Germline is not matched at one junction end, which may reflect a read error. The V gene is TRBV6-1, the J gene TRBJ1-6, with D tentatively TRBD1 (6 bases). This CDR3 is 18 amino acids long. Germline loops: CDR1 MNHNS, CDR2 SASEGT. The DNA of the CDR3 is TGTGCCAGCAGTCAAGCGCGGGACATAACCCTTTATAATTCACCCCTCCACTTT. Its translation is CASSQARDITLYNSPLHF.

As to this clonotype: This may be a read error: a much more frequent sequence differs by one nucleotide. This rearrangement joins TRBV20-1 to TRBJ1-2; 8 nucleotides line up with TRBD1. The CDR3 runs 16 residues. Germline V CDR1 and CDR2: DFQATT, SNEGSKA (reference sequence). V lost 4 bases, J lost 6 bases, and 16 bases stayed unmatched. The chain's CDR3 is CSAKSAGGATSHGYTF. In DNA form, the CDR3 reads TGCAGTGCTAAATCTGCAGGGGGCGCTACTTCCCATGGCTACACCTTC.

There are many counts of this clonotype. CDR3: CASSGVGQPYEQYF. CDR3 DNA: TGTGCCAGTAGTGGAGTGGGACAGCCCTACGAGCAGTACTTC. The J gene is TRBJ2-7, the V gene TRBV19, with 7 bases fitting TRBD1. The CDR3 runs to 14 residues. The trim removed 5 bases at V and 2 bases at J, leaving 6 bases unmatched. From germline, CDR1 is LNHDA and CDR2 SQIVND (reference sequence).

About this clonotype itself: The junction differs from germline at one of its ends, possibly a read error. The chain links TRBV20-1 to TRBJ2-1; tentative D call: TRBD2 (5 bases). Germline CDR1 and CDR2: DFQATT and SNEGSKA (reference sequence). The CDR3 is made up of 10 amino acids. CDR3 DNA sequence: TGCAGTGCTAGCCGGGATGAGCAGTCCTTC. Its translation is CSASRDEQSF.

This clonotype was recorded at least ten times. The V gene is TRBV7-9, the J gene TRBJ2-1, with unresolved D. The CDR3 runs 17 residues. V was clipped by 5 bases and J by 0 bases, with 17 bases between them. The V gene's germline CDR1 is SEHNR and CDR2 FQNEAQ (reference sequence). The CDR3 region has the DNA TGTGCCAGCAGCCCCCTTCGATGGGGAAGCTCCTACAATGAGCAGTTCTTC. Translated, it gives CASSPLRWGSSYNEQFF.

This clonotype was detected ten times or more. The V gene is TRBV12-3 or TRBV12-4, the J gene TRBJ1-5; 9 nucleotides align to TRBD1. This CDR3 is built from 15 residues. V dropped 6 bases and J dropped 1; count of bases not matched to a gene: 4. CDR3 loop: CASRWGQGSNQPQHF. CDR3 nucleotides: TGTGCCAGCAGATGGGGACAGGGCAGCAATCAGCCCCAGCATTTT.

This clonotype was recorded at least ten times. The chain has TRBV27 and TRBJ2-1, with D tentatively TRBD2 (5 bases). The CDR3 runs to 13 residues. The V end was cut by 4 bases, the J end by 8 bases, with 12 bases between. The germline gives CDR1 MNHEY, CDR2 SMNVEV (reference sequence). The CDR3 nucleotides are TGTGCCAGCAGTTCCCTACTAGTCCATGAGCAGTTCTTC. Translated, it gives CASSSLLVHEQFF.

Concerning this clonotype itself: The conserved final phenylalanine or tryptophan is absent from the CDR3, which likely points to a read error. No DNA is shown, since the ends of the CDR3 on it are uncertain; the CDR3 is the one TCRdb lists. The J gene is TRBJ2-7, the V gene TRBV11-2; the table names TRBD1, a call not compared with the DNA. The CDR3 contains 19 residues when both ends are counted. The germline V gene encodes CDR1 SGHAT and CDR2 FQNNGV. CDR3 protein: CASSPIKPPFRGLSYETYL.